This T cell receptor (beta chain) is from a study of T-cell reconstitution after alpha-beta-depleted transplantation in children. The CDR3 is 14 residues long. Trimming pared 6 bases from V and 0 bases from J, leaving 11 bases between. From germline, CDR1 is SNHLY and CDR2 FYNNEI. Preparation of the TCRbeta library was carried out with unique molecular identifiers. TCRdb re-derived calls from the PCR reads in MiXCR, one entry per CDR3 protein. Among 440,000 or so distinct CDR3 sequences listed, around 9.9% were seen once. This clonotype was observed a handful of times. The chain combines TRBV2 with TRBJ2-5; D gene unclear. The source material was PBMCs from the stem cell graft donor, sampled from the stem cell graft. This TCR derives from a human donor who donated a stem cell graft to a child with acute myeloid leukemia. The CDR3 spells CASRVLLYQETQYF. In DNA form, the CDR3 reads TGTGCCAGCAGGGTCCTGCTGTACCAAGAGACCCAGTACTTC.